The T cell receptor beta chain described here comes from a study of T cell changes during pregnancy in multiple sclerosis. Assay: immunoSEQ multiplex PCR; the TCRdb copy retains only in-frame clones and omits some. The table records about 42,000 clones, about 87% of them present only once. The clonotype was recovered from a female donor with multiple sclerosis, enrolled in a pregnancy study. The sample in question was CD4+ T cells from peripheral blood mononuclear cells, obtained in the second trimester of pregnancy.

The CDR3 is CASSLQTGNPYF. In DNA form, the CDR3 reads TGTGCCAGCAGTTTACAGACAGGCAATCCATATTTT. The chain carries TRBV28 and TRBJ1-3; weak D call: TRBD1 (6 bases). Trimming shortened V by 2 bases and J by 15 bases, and 14 bases separated the two germline ends. Germline CDR1 reads MDHEN; CDR2 reads SYDVKM. The CDR3 has 12 residues.